The 22 T cell receptor beta chains below were found in one sample sequenced in a study of T cell responses to AZD1222 COVID-19 vaccine. Measured with immunoSEQ multiplex PCR; TCRdb has only the in-frame clones, and not every one. Here the sample spans 95,000 to 150,000 clones, 84% being singletons. The sample here was peripheral blood, taken 28 days after the second AZD1222 dose. All receptors derive from an adult who received the AZD1222 COVID-19 vaccine.

This chain's CDR3 is CASGSSSGKRYYTF. The CDR3 coding sequence is TGTGCCAGCGGATCAAGTAGCGGAAAGAGATACTACACCTTC. The V and J genes are TRBV2 and TRBJ1-2; D uncertain. Looked up from germline, CDR1 is SNHLY and CDR2 is FYNNEI. V lost 8 bases and J 10 bases, leaving 23 bases between the germline ends. This CDR3 has 14 residues.

This clone has just a few counts. The chain joins TRBV5-1 to TRBJ2-2; the D gene is possibly TRBD2 (5 bases). In germline, CDR1 is SGHRS, CDR2 YFSETQ. V was shortened by 4 bases and J by 3 bases, with 13 bases between the two germline ends. The CDR3 length is 15 residues. CDR3 protein: CASSPRGQDTGELFF. DNA for the CDR3: TGCGCCAGCAGCCCCCGGGGTCAGGACACCGGGGAGCTGTTTTTT.

V usage is TRBV10-3 and J usage is TRBJ1-5; D is possibly TRBD1 (6 bases). The CDR3 length is 15 residues. The V and J ends lost 2 bases and 4 bases respectively, with 12 bases between them. The germline V gene encodes CDR1 ENHRY and CDR2 SYGVKD. The CDR3 reads CAISEGQGLNQPQHF. The CDR3 DNA is TGTGCCATCAGTGAGGGGCAGGGGCTAAATCAGCCCCAGCATTTT.

The V and J genes are TRBV7-2 and TRBJ2-1, with no clear D. The CDR3 length is 15 residues. V was clipped by 5 bases and J by 0 bases, with 11 bases between them. CDR1 and CDR2 (germline): SGHTA, FQGNSA. The CDR3 bases are TGTGCCAGCAGCCCGGGTCGCAGCTCCTACAATGAGCAGTTCTTC. Translated: CASSPGRSSYNEQFF. The whole variable domain, remainder taken from reference TRBV7-2 and TRBJ2-1, is GAGVSQSPSNKVTEKGKDVELRCDPISGHTALYWYRQSLGQGLEFLIYFQGNSAPDKSGLPSDRFSAERTGGSVSTLTIQRTQQEDSAVYLCASSPGRSSYNEQFFGPGTRLTVL.

CDR3 in DNA: TGTGCCAGCAGTGGACAGGATGGGGTCTATGGCTACACCTTC. Encoded protein: CASSGQDGVYGYTF. This chain joins TRBV2 and TRBJ1-2, with a tentative D call TRBD1 (6 bases). Germline V gives CDR1 SNHLY, CDR2 FYNNEI. The CDR3 spans 14 residues. Trimming pared 4 bases from V and 4 bases from J, leaving 13 bases between.

J is TRBJ2-2 and V is TRBV10-1; D remains ambiguous. Germline lookup yields CDR1 WNHNN and CDR2 SYGVQD (reference sequence). CDR3 length equals 14 residues. V was trimmed by 6 bases and J by 5 bases, leaving 13 bases between them. CDR3 DNA sequence: TGCGCCAGCAGACTTGATATGGGAACCGGGGAGCTGTTTTTT. Protein: CASRLDMGTGELFF.

The chain carries TRBV4-3 and TRBJ1-6, with D unclear. CDR1 and CDR2 (germline): LGHNA, YSLEER. V lost 4 bases and J 10 bases, leaving 17 bases between the germline ends. The CDR3 is made up of 15 amino acids. The CDR3 reads CASSPGAIMGSPLHF. The CDR3 nucleotides read TGCGCCAGCAGCCCGGGAGCTATAATGGGATCACCCCTCCACTTT.

This rearrangement joins TRBV5-5 to TRBJ1-3; D not resolved. Germline CDR1 is SGHKS and CDR2 is YYEKEE (reference sequence). The V and J ends lost 0 bases and 0 bases respectively, with 10 bases between them. This CDR3 comprises 16 residues. In DNA form, the CDR3 reads TGTGCCAGCAGCTTGGCCAGACCGAGCTCTGGAAACACCATATATTTT. Translated, it gives CASSLARPSSGNTIYF.

Written as DNA, the CDR3 is TGTGCCAGTAGTATAGTTGACGGGCGGATTTGGTATTTT. Amino acid sequence: CASSIVDGRIWYF. This chain joins TRBV19 and TRBJ2-3; D unresolved. The CDR3 loop spans 13 amino acids. V was cut by 1 base and J by 14 bases, with 16 bases left in between. Germline loops: CDR1 LNHDA, CDR2 SQIVND (reference sequence).

The chain recombines TRBV5-5 with TRBJ1-3; D possibly corresponds to TRBD1 (5 bases). Looked up from germline, CDR1 is SGHKS and CDR2 is YYEKEE (reference sequence). The CDR3 loop spans 13 amino acids. The V end lost 4 bases, the J end lost 6 bases, and 11 bases lay between the germline ends. This CDR3 is CASSRQTSNTIYF. The CDR3 DNA is TGTGCCAGCAGCAGACAGACTTCAAACACCATATATTTT.

V is TRBV19 and J is TRBJ2-7; 8 nucleotides line up with TRBD1. This CDR3 is built from 13 residues. After removal of 3 bases from V and 4 bases from J, the junction contained 2 bases not matched to a gene. Germline V gene data show CDR1 as LNHDA and CDR2 as SQIVND (reference sequence). The chain's CDR3 is CASSMDRAYEQYF. The CDR3 region has the DNA TGTGCCAGTAGTATGGACAGGGCGTACGAGCAGTACTTC.

This chain links TRBV11-3 with TRBJ1-4; 7 nucleotides match TRBD1. J was trimmed by 7 bases and V by 0 bases; bases with no gene match: 8. The CDR3 runs 16 residues. Per germline, CDR1 SGHNT and CDR2 YENEEA. The CDR3: CASSLDGEGAREKLFF. CDR3 nucleotide sequence: TGTGCCAGCAGCTTAGATGGGGAGGGGGCTCGTGAAAAACTGTTTTTT.

This sequence joins TRBV2 and TRBJ2-5; 8 positions agree with TRBD2. After removal of 5 bases from V and 4 bases from J, the junction contained 9 bases not matched to a gene. Germline V gene sequence: CDR1 SNHLY, CDR2 FYNNEI. This CDR3 contains 15 residues. The CDR3 DNA reads TGTGCCAGCAGTCCTAGCCGGGGGGGGAGAGAGACCCAGTACTTC. Translated, it gives CASSPSRGGRETQYF.

This chain connects TRBV5-1 to TRBJ1-5; tentatively, D is TRBD1 (6 bases). Between the trimmed V and J ends, which lost 7 bases and 1 base, there was a span of 15 bases. Germline lookup yields CDR1 SGHRS and CDR2 YFSETQ. The CDR3 spans 15 residues. The CDR3: CASSPGGASNQPQHF. CDR3 DNA: TGCGCCAGCTCCCCCGGGGGGGCGAGCAATCAGCCCCAGCATTTT. Full variable domain (missing parts from reference TRBV5-1 and TRBJ1-5): KAGVTQTPRYLIKTRGQQVTLSCSPISGHRSVSWYQQTPGQGLQFLFEYFSETQRNKGNFPGRFSGRQFSNSRSEMNVSTLELGDSALYLCASSPGGASNQPQHFGDGTRLSIL.

This clone appeared a few times. Different DNA sequences within this sample yield the same CDR3. The chain combines TRBV10-1 with TRBJ2-7; no definite D call. Germline V lookup: CDR1 WNHNN, CDR2 SYGVQD (reference sequence). Deletions cut 0 bases from V and 4 bases from J, with 4 bases between. The CDR3 is made up of 12 amino acids. CDR3 region: CASSESGYEQYF. CDR3 DNA: TGCGCCAGCAGTGAGTCGGGGTACGAGCAGTACTTC.

Points on this clone: In the same sample, other DNA sequences code for this CDR3. In nucleotides, the CDR3 is TGTGCCAGTAGTATGAGGCAGGTCTATGGCTACACCTTC. Amino acid sequence: CASSMRQVYGYTF. This chain connects TRBV19 to TRBJ1-2; no clear D. This CDR3 is 13 amino acids long. From germline, CDR1 is LNHDA and CDR2 SQIVND (reference sequence). V lost 3 bases, J lost 4 bases, and 9 bases lay in between.

The V gene is TRBV7-2, the J gene TRBJ2-3, with 7 bases matching TRBD2. The germline V gene encodes CDR1 SGHTA and CDR2 FQGNSA. V dropped 8 bases and J dropped 1; count of bases not matched to a gene: 3. The length of the CDR3 is 13 residues. This CDR3 is CASGGVGTDTQYF. DNA for the CDR3: TGTGCCAGCGGGGGGGTGGGCACAGATACGCAGTATTTT.

The V call is TRBV5-6, the J call TRBJ2-2; no clear D. Trimming removed 1 base at V and 0 bases at J, with 13 bases between. This CDR3 comprises 17 residues. The V gene's germline CDR1 is SGHDT and CDR2 YYEEEE. The CDR3 nucleotides read TGTGCCAGCAGCTTGTTTTATGCGGTCGCGAACACCGGGGAGCTGTTTTTT. It translates to CASSLFYAVANTGELFF.

This rearrangement joins TRBV6-2 or TRBV6-3 to TRBJ2-7; D possibly corresponds to TRBD1 (6 bases). The germline CDR1 and CDR2 sequences are MNHEY and SVGEGT. Trimming shortened V by 6 bases and J by 3 bases, and 15 bases separated the two germline ends. This CDR3 is built from 14 residues. CDR3 region: CASSLGQMHYEQYF. The CDR3 DNA is TGTGCCAGCAGCCTAGGACAGATGCACTACGAGCAGTACTTC.

This clone has only a few counts. The rearrangement links TRBV4-3 to TRBJ1-2; D is perhaps TRBD1 (6 bases). This CDR3 is 17 amino acids long. Germline V gene lookup returns CDR1 LGHNA and CDR2 YSLEER. V lost 4 bases and J 0 bases, leaving 18 bases between the germline ends. The CDR3 region has the DNA TGCGCCAGCAGCCCCCAGCCCCCAGGGGACGCTAACTATGGCTACACCTTC. It specifies CASSPQPPGDANYGYTF.

This clone was counted only a few times. J is TRBJ2-1 and V is TRBV20-1; D possibly corresponds to TRBD2 (6 bases). The germline gives CDR1 DFQATT, CDR2 SNEGSKA (reference sequence). The V end was cut by 3 bases, the J end by 6 bases, with 21 bases between. The CDR3 totals 16 residues. DNA of the CDR3: TGCAGTGCTAGTGGAGGGCAGGAGGGCTTACGCAATGAGCAGTTCTTC. The encoded protein is CSASGGQEGLRNEQFF.

This clone came up once. The V gene is TRBV10-3, the J gene TRBJ1-4; 11 nucleotides line up with TRBD1. Per germline, CDR1 ENHRY and CDR2 SYGVKD. The CDR3 is 16 residues long. J was trimmed by 8 bases and V by 6 bases; bases with no gene match: 11. CDR3 in DNA: TGTGCCATCAGATCCGGGACAGGGGGACCCTGGGAAAAACTGTTTTTT. It encodes CAIRSGTGGPWEKLFF.